What follows are 29 T cell receptor beta chains derived from one specimen sequenced in a study of T-cell memory formation after mild COVID-19. Via MiXCR, TCRdb re-called the 5' RACE reads, giving one row per CDR3 protein. The sample has about 250,000 distinct CDR3 sequences, approximately 15% seen once. The specimen was PBMCs or a T cell subset sorted from them (not recorded which). These TCRs come from an adult woman who had mild COVID-19 (a few samples of this study predate the infection). Cell type and time point are not known.

This clonotype was seen more than once but under ten times. This chain links TRBV7-3 with TRBJ2-5; 8 bases map to TRBD2. Germline V CDR1 and CDR2: SGHTA, FQGTGA. After removal of 5 bases from V and 3 bases from J, the junction contained 8 bases not matched to a gene. CDR3 size: 15 residues. CDR3 loop: CASSPSQGLEETQYF. The CDR3 nucleotides are TGTGCCAGCAGCCCGTCGCAGGGACTAGAAGAGACCCAGTACTTC.

The genes are TRBV14 and TRBJ2-5; D not certain. This CDR3 has 14 residues. Germline values: CDR1 SGHDN, CDR2 FVKESK. Trimming took 1 base from V and 0 from J, leaving 6 bases between them. This chain's CDR3 is CASSQGRNQETQYF. The CDR3 DNA reads TGTGCCAGCAGCCAAGGCAGAAACCAAGAGACCCAGTACTTC. Combining the CDR3 with reference TRBV14 and TRBJ2-5 gives the whole variable domain EAGVTQFPSHSVIEKGQTVTLRCDPISGHDNLYWYRRVMGKEIKFLLHFVKESKQDESGMPNNRFLAERTGGTYSTLKVQPAELEDSGVYFCASSQGRNQETQYFGPGTRLLVL.

This clonotype was picked up many times. The chain carries TRBV2 and TRBJ1-5; D is perhaps TRBD1 (5 bases). Germline V lookup: CDR1 SNHLY, CDR2 FYNNEI. This CDR3 comprises 16 residues. The V end was cut by 5 bases, the J end by 6 bases, with 20 bases between. CDR3: CASSSLGGNGRQPQHF. In DNA, the CDR3 is TGTGCCAGCAGTTCCTTGGGGGGAAATGGCCGTCAGCCCCAGCATTTT.

Regarding this clonotype: This may arise from a read error, as a much more abundant clone is one base away. The chain joins TRBV20-1 to TRBJ1-1; no definite D call. Germline assignment: CDR1 DFQATT and CDR2 SNEGSKA (reference sequence). The CDR3 has 12 residues. The CDR3 region is CSARDRWLEASF. The CDR3 DNA reads as TGCAGTGCTAGAGATCGCTGGCTGGAGGCTTCCTTT.

The V gene is TRBV24-1, the J gene TRBJ1-5; D gene unclear. Germline CDR1 KGHDR, CDR2 SFDVKD. The CDR3 has 14 amino acids. Between the trimmed V and J ends, which lost 6 bases and 4 bases, there was a span of 12 bases. This CDR3 reads CATSSFLGNQPQHF. As DNA, the CDR3 is TGTGCCACCAGTTCGTTTCTCGGAAATCAGCCCCAGCATTTT.

V usage is TRBV24-1 and J usage is TRBJ2-1; the match to TRBD2 covers 8 bases. Germline CDR1 and CDR2: KGHDR and SFDVKD. The CDR3 is 15 amino acids. Trimming at V came to 7 bases and at J to 6 bases, leaving 10 bases not matched to a gene. The DNA of the CDR3 is TGTGCCACCAGCTCAGCGGGAGACCCACTCAATGAGCAGTTCTTC. Amino acid sequence: CATSSAGDPLNEQFF.

In its sample, this clonotype was seen a few times. This chain uses TRBV7-9 with TRBJ1-1, with D unclear. Germline CDR1 and CDR2: SEHNR and FQNEAQ (reference sequence). V was shortened by 7 bases and J by 4 bases, with 13 bases between the two germline ends. This CDR3 is 13 amino acids long. CDR3 residues: CASTGKISTEAFF. The DNA of the CDR3 is TGTGCCAGCACCGGAAAGATCAGCACTGAAGCTTTCTTT.

The chain links TRBV20-1 to TRBJ1-1; D perhaps matches TRBD1 (5 bases). Germline V gene data show CDR1 as DFQATT and CDR2 as SNEGSKA (reference sequence). V lost 3 bases and J 5 bases, leaving 13 bases between the germline ends. The CDR3 runs 13 residues. The CDR3 is CSARRVGGTEAFF. The CDR3 nucleotides read TGCAGTGCTAGGAGGGTCGGGGGGACTGAAGCTTTCTTT.

This clonotype has at least ten counts. The V and J genes are TRBV7-6 and TRBJ1-3; possible D gene TRBD1, 5 bases. The CDR3 loop spans 18 amino acids. Germline V gene lookup returns CDR1 SGHVS and CDR2 FNYEAQ. V was cut by 3 bases and J by 4 bases, with 22 bases left in between. CDR3 coding DNA: TGTGCCAGCAGCTTGGAGCACACTACAGGACCGGCCGGAAACACCATATATTTT. Protein sequence: CASSLEHTTGPAGNTIYF.

Comment on this clonotype: A clone one base away is much larger, so this may be a read error. This chain connects TRBV5-1 to TRBJ2-5; no definite D call. Trimming shortened V by 5 bases and J by 2 bases, and 10 bases separated the two germline ends. The CDR3 length is 13 residues. Per germline, CDR1 SGHRS and CDR2 YFSETQ. CDR3 in DNA: TGCGCCAGCAGTCCAGTAGGGCAAGAGACCCAGTACTTC. Its protein product is CASSPVGQETQYF. Complete variable domain (other parts from reference TRBV5-1 and TRBJ2-5): KAGVTQTPRYLIKTRGQQVTLSCSPISGHRSVSWYQQTPGQGLQFLFEYFSETQRNKGNFPGRFSGRQFSNSRSEMNVSTLELGDSALYLCASSPVGQETQYFGPGTRLLVL.

This clonotype was seen just once. This chain connects TRBV18 to TRBJ2-5, with TRBD2 matching 11 bases. Germline CDR1 is KGHSH and CDR2 is LQKENI. V was clipped by 3 bases and J by 2 bases; unmatched bases: 5. This CDR3 is built from 16 residues. The CDR3 bases are TGTGCCAGCTCACCTGTAGCGGGAGGGCCTCAAGAGACCCAGTACTTC. This codes for CASSPVAGGPQETQYF.

In its sample, this clonotype was seen a few times. V gene TRBV7-9 combines with J gene TRBJ1-1, with unresolved D. Germline V lookup: CDR1 SEHNR, CDR2 FQNEAQ (reference sequence). Trimming cost V 5 bases and J 4 bases, with 14 bases left between them. The length of the CDR3 is 14 residues. CDR3 DNA sequence: TGTGCCAGCAGCCACGGACGGCAGAGCACTGAAGCTTTCTTT. Protein: CASSHGRQSTEAFF.

The chain is built from TRBV12-3 or TRBV12-4 and TRBJ1-2; D is ambiguous. V dropped 6 bases and J dropped 2 bases, with 10 bases sitting between them. The CDR3 sequence is 13 residues long. The CDR3 bases are TGTGCCAGCAGCTCCAGCGGGAACTATGGCTACACCTTC. Protein: CASSSSGNYGYTF.

The V and J genes are TRBV7-2 and TRBJ2-7, with D maybe TRBD1 (5 bases). Germline V CDR1 and CDR2: SGHTA, FQGNSA. The V end lost 0 bases, the J end lost 3 bases, and 12 bases lay between the germline ends. The CDR3 is 15 amino acids. Written as DNA, the CDR3 is TGTGCCAGCAGCTTAGCGACAGATTACCGCTACGAGCAGTACTTC. Its protein is CASSLATDYRYEQYF.

This chain connects TRBV6-6 to TRBJ2-7; 10 bases agree with TRBD2. The V and J ends lost 4 bases and 2 bases, in that order; junction bases with no gene match: 8. The length of the CDR3 is 16 residues. CDR1 is MNHNY, CDR2 SVGAGI, per germline (reference sequence). The DNA for the CDR3 is TGTGCCAGCAGTTTAACTAGCGGGATCGGGACCTACGAGCAGTACTTC. It yields the protein CASSLTSGIGTYEQYF.

V usage is TRBV3-1 and J usage is TRBJ1-2, with D uncertain. The CDR3 consists of 15 residues. Germline values: CDR1 LGHDT, CDR2 YNNKEL (reference sequence). V lost 4 bases and J 1 base, leaving 13 bases between the germline ends. The CDR3 sequence: CASSPPYYVNYGYTF. The CDR3 DNA reads TGTGCCAGCAGCCCTCCTTACTACGTTAACTATGGCTACACCTTC.

This clonotype appeared a few times. The junction differs from germline at one of its ends, possibly a read error. CDR3 in DNA: TGTGCCAGTCGTATACACGGGAGAACGGATCAGCCCCAGCATTTT. It yields the protein CASRIHGRTDQPQHF. The V and J genes are TRBV19 and TRBJ1-5; D not certain. Per germline, CDR1 LNHDA and CDR2 SQIVND (reference sequence). The CDR3 contains 15 residues. The full variable domain, in which reference TRBV19 and TRBJ1-5 provide the parts outside the CDR3, is DGGITQSPKYLFRKEGQNVTLSCEQNLNHDAMYWYRQDPGQGLRLIYYSQIVNDFQKGDIAEGYSVSREKKESFPLTVTSAQKNPTAFYLCASRIHGRTDQPQHFGDGTRLSIL.

This clonotype was seen more than once but under ten times. The gene calls are TRBV28 and TRBJ2-6; possibly TRBD2 for D (7 bases). The CDR3 contains 17 residues. The ends were cut back, 6 bases at V and 2 bases at J, with 17 bases in the middle. The germline V gene has CDR1 MDHEN and CDR2 SYDVKM. The CDR3: CASSGGQGPTGANVLTF. The CDR3 DNA reads as TGTGCCAGCAGCGGGGGGCAGGGGCCCACTGGGGCCAACGTCCTGACTTTC.

This sequence joins TRBV20-1 and TRBJ1-2; 11 bases are shared with TRBD1. Germline values: CDR1 DFQATT, CDR2 SNEGSKA (reference sequence). Trimming removed 3 bases from V and 4 bases from J; junction bases left unmatched: 1. The CDR3 has 13 residues. The CDR3 sequence is CSARDRGLYGYTF. The CDR3 bases are TGCAGTGCTAGGGACAGGGGGCTCTATGGCTACACCTTC.

This clonotype was detected a few times. The rearrangement uses TRBV20-1 and TRBJ2-5, with D uncertain. The V end lost 6 bases, the J end lost 1 base, and 18 bases lay between the germline ends. Germline-derived CDR1 and CDR2 are DFQATT and SNEGSKA (reference sequence). The CDR3 contains 15 residues. CDR3 sequence: CSARRWDYLQETQYF. The CDR3 DNA reads TGCAGTGCCCGCCGATGGGATTACCTCCAAGAGACCCAGTACTTC.

This clonotype has ten or more counts. The chain links TRBV20-1 to TRBJ2-7, with TRBD2 as a possible D gene (6 bases). The germline V and J ends were trimmed by 4 bases and 1 base, with 20 bases remaining between them. Germline V CDR1 and CDR2: DFQATT, SNEGSKA (reference sequence). This CDR3 comprises 16 residues. CDR3 region: CSATNPLVRESYEQYF. The CDR3 DNA sequence: TGCAGTGCTACCAACCCCCTAGTTCGGGAGTCCTACGAGCAGTACTTC.

This clonotype was seen only a few times. J is TRBJ2-6 and V is TRBV7-6, with no clear D. This CDR3 is 17 amino acids long. Germline CDR1 and CDR2: SGHVS and FNYEAQ. The V and J ends lost 1 base and 0 bases respectively, with 10 bases between them. The DNA of the CDR3 is TGTGCCAGCAGCTTAGATGGGTACACCTCTGGGGCCAACGTCCTGACTTTC. Its protein product is CASSLDGYTSGANVLTF.

This clonotype was found a few times. The V and J genes are TRBV29-1 and TRBJ2-1, with D perhaps assigned TRBD1 or TRBD2 (5 bases each). V shed 7 bases and J shed 5 bases, with 18 bases lying between them. The germline gives CDR1 SQVTM, CDR2 ANQGSEA. The CDR3 consists of 14 residues. CDR3 in amino acids: CSASLGRLDNEQFF. In DNA form, the CDR3 reads TGCAGCGCCTCTTTGGGACGCCTAGACAATGAGCAGTTCTTC.

The rearrangement links TRBV9 to TRBJ2-1; D gene uncertain. Per germline, CDR1 SGDLS and CDR2 YYNGEE. There are 15 residues in the CDR3. V dropped 3 bases and J dropped 0 bases, with 10 bases sitting between them. This CDR3 is CASSAHRSSYNEQFF. The DNA for the CDR3 is TGTGCCAGCAGCGCCCATCGTAGCTCCTACAATGAGCAGTTCTTC.

This clonotype has ten or more counts. J is TRBJ2-2 and V is TRBV7-9; D possibly corresponds to TRBD2 (5 bases). V gave up 5 bases and J gave up 6 bases, with 13 bases separating them. CDR1 SEHNR and CDR2 FQNEAQ come from the germline V gene (reference sequence). This CDR3 has 14 residues. The CDR3 is CASSLSRTSGELFF. DNA of the CDR3: TGTGCCAGCAGCCTCTCGAGGACTTCCGGGGAGCTGTTTTTT.

This clonotype was seen a few times. The chain combines TRBV10-3 with TRBJ2-2; D may be TRBD2 (5 bases). This CDR3 spans 14 amino acids. V lost 3 bases to trimming and J lost 5 bases, with 10 bases between them. The V gene's germline CDR1 is ENHRY and CDR2 SYGVKD. CDR3 nucleotide sequence: TGTGCCATCAGTGACCTGGAGGTGACCGGGGAGCTGTTTTTT. Residues: CAISDLEVTGELFF.

CDR3 coding DNA: TGTGCCAGCAGCTTAGGGGGGAAATCTGGAAACACCATATATTTT. Translation: CASSLGGKSGNTIYF. The J gene is TRBJ1-3, the V gene TRBV11-2; D is perhaps TRBD1 (5 bases). Trimming took 1 base from V and 1 from J, leaving 8 bases between them. CDR3 length: 15 amino acids. Germline CDR1 SGHAT, CDR2 FQNNGV.

This clonotype came up a few times. The chain combines TRBV7-2 with TRBJ1-1, with 7 bases aligning to TRBD1. The ends lost 4 bases at V and 6 bases at J; junction bases unmatched: 14. The CDR3 loop spans 16 amino acids. In germline, CDR1 is SGHTA, CDR2 FQGNSA. The CDR3 DNA sequence: TGTGCCAGCAGCTATAGACAGGGAGGAGGTGGCGCTGAAGCTTTCTTT. Translated: CASSYRQGGGGAEAFF.

This clonotype has ten or more counts. The CDR3 coding sequence is TGTGCCAGCAGCTTACTAGGGACAGGGAACACCGGGGAGCTGTTTTTT. Its translation: CASSLLGTGNTGELFF. The rearrangement links TRBV7-6 to TRBJ2-2, with 8 bases lining up with TRBD1. With 2 bases clipped from V and 1 base from J, the junction kept 3 bases outside the gene matches. CDR1 and CDR2 (germline): SGHVS, FNYEAQ. The CDR3 consists of 16 residues.